This T cell receptor beta chain was sequenced during a study of long-term antiretroviral therapy in people with HIV. An immunoSEQ assay, version v3.0, was performed at survey level. Each sample aimed for about 35,000-50,000 sequenced T-cell genomes. Here immunoSEQ multiplex PCR was the method, and the copy in TCRdb shows in-frame clones only, minus some. The table records 20,000 to 30,000 clones, 70% to 85% of them present only once. The source was unsorted PBMCs, collected 1.2 years after starting antiretroviral therapy. This TCR was sampled from a woman aged 35 to 49 with HIV.

This chain's CDR3 is CAWSSSNIQYF. The CDR3 DNA is TGTGCCTGGAGTTCCTCAAACATTCAGTACTTC. This sequence joins TRBV30 and TRBJ2-4; D not certain. Germline V CDR1 and CDR2: GTSNPN, SVGIG (reference sequence). The CDR3 loop spans 11 amino acids. V lost 2 bases to trimming and J lost 6 bases, with 5 bases between them.